The present T cell receptor beta chain was sequenced within a study of T cell changes during pregnancy in multiple sclerosis. Sequencing was performed with immunoSEQ multiplex PCR; in TCRdb, only in-frame clones are kept and a portion is missing. The repertoire holds roughly 100,000 clones, with about nine tenths as singletons. CDR1 and CDR2 (germline): MNHEY, SVGAGI. After removal of 9 bases from V and 5 bases from J, the junction contained 9 bases not matched to a gene. The CDR3 is 14 amino acids. The sequencing used peripheral blood, collected after pregnancy. The chain uses TRBV6-5 and TRBJ2-2; the match to TRBD1 covers 7 bases. The source of this sequence is a female donor with multiple sclerosis, enrolled in a pregnancy study. The DNA of the CDR3 is TGTGCCAGGAACCGGGACAGAGCTACCGGGGAGCTGTTTTTT. Translating gives CARNRDRATGELFF.